The sequence of this TCR beta chain was determined in a study of blood T cell repertoires in COVID-19. Study-level information: Donors in the United States, Italy and Spain gave samples during acute or convalescent COVID-19. The cDNA or gDNA used as material had been derived from T cells, B-cell-depleted T cells, or PBMCs.

V lost 5 bases to trimming and J lost 4 bases, with 15 bases between them. This CDR3 region has 14 residues. Germline V gene sequence: CDR1 GTSNPN, CDR2 SVGIG (reference sequence). In the authors' methods: Researchers report that nucleated cell counts were estimated from reference gene primer amplification. Method: immunoSEQ multiplex PCR; TCRdb's copy keeps in-frame clones and lacks some. That table gives V, J and clone size, and the DNA gave D and trimming. The data contain 120,000 or so clones, approximately 81% of them singletons. The sequence was collected from a man aged 55 to 69 with acute or convalescent COVID-19. The V call is TRBV30, the J call TRBJ2-1; D may be TRBD1 (6 bases). Source material: peripheral blood. CDR3 nucleotides: TGTGCCTGGGGTGGGACAAGTCTATACAATGAGCAGTTCTTC. Its protein is CAWGGTSLYNEQFF.